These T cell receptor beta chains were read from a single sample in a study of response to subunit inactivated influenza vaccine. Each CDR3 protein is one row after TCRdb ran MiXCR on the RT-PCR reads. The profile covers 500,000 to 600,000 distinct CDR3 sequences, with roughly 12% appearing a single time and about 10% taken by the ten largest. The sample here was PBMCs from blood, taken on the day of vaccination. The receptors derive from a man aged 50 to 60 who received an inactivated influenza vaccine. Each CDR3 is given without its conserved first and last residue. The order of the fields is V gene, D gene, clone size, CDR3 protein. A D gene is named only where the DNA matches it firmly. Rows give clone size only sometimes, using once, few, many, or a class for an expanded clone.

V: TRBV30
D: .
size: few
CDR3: AWSRVVEPLH

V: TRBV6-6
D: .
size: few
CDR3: ASSSDYRNEQY

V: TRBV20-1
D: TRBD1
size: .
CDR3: STFRDRGLKLF

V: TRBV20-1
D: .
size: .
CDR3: SALGSGNTIY

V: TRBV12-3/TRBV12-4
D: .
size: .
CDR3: ASSFISVTDTQY

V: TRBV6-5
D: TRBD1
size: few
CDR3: ASSLGTGGKNEQF

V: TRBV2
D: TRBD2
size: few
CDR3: ASSAGGSSGRYSYNEQF

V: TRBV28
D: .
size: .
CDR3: ASSFPGPTYNEQF

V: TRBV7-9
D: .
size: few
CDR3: ASSFLLPEAF

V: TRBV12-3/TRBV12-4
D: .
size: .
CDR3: ASTLGPNTEAF

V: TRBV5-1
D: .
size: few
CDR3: ASSYRVTYEQY

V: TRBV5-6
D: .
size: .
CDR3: ASSPGRGATWETQY

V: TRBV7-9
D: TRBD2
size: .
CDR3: ASCLSGGLWNEQY

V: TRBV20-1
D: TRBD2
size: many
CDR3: SARDWTSGSRGSIADTQY

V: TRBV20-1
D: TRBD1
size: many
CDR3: SASAGGDQPQH

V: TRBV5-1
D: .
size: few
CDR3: ASSTTGGDYGYT

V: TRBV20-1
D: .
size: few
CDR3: SAHSSLNTEAF

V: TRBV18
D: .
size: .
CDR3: ASSPARRTQY

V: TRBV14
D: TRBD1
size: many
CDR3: ASSPWTGGGNTEAF

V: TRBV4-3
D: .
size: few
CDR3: ASSRSSSNYGYT

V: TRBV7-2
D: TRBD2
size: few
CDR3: ASSLGPLTSGGAYNEQF

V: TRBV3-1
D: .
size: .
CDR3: ASSQTMNDYNEQF

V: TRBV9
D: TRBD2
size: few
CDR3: ASSVEGLAGVDTQY

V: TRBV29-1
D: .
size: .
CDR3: SGNIRETQY

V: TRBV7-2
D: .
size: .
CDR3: ASSLGEGESSYEQY

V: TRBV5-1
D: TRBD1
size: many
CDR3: ASSIDRAGDTQY

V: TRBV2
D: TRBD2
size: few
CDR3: ASSDGLAAYNEQF

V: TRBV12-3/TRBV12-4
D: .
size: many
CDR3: ASSPGANEQY

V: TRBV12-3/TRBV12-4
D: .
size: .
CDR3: ASSTSGEKLF

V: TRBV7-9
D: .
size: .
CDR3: ASSLQDGANVLT

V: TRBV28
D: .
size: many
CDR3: ASSLTGRLAEQF

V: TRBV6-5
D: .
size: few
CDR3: ASSYSNRGVTRTQY

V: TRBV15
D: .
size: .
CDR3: ATSRDQGSKH